The 31 T cell receptor beta chains in this list originate from one sample, sequenced in a study of PD-1 blockade in classical Hodgkin lymphoma. TCRdb keeps only in-frame clones here, not all; method: immunoSEQ multiplex PCR. The repertoire holds under 70,000 clones, around 88% seen once, with 9.5% to 15% in the top ten. Brentuximab vedotin exposure varied, and every patient relapsed after autologous stem cell transplantation. The input for sequencing was peripheral blood mononuclear cells (PBMCs), taken at baseline. Every receptor here comes from a human donor with classical Hodgkin lymphoma.

This clone was recorded only once. The chain uses TRBV11-3 and TRBJ2-2, with D possibly matching TRBD1 (6 bases). V lost 4 bases to trimming and J lost 3 bases, with 12 bases between them. The CDR3 is 15 amino acids. Germline V lookup: CDR1 SGHNT, CDR2 YENEEA. The CDR3 DNA reads TGTGCCAGCAGCTCAAACAGGGATGACACCGGGGAGCTGTTTTTT. This gives the protein CASSSNRDDTGELFF.

The chain joins TRBV7-3 to TRBJ2-7, with D possibly being TRBD1 (6 bases). Germline CDR1 SGHTA, CDR2 FQGTGA. V shed 5 bases and J shed 0 bases, with 14 bases lying between them. The CDR3 sequence is 15 residues long. The CDR3 reads CASSLALGASYEQYF. Written as DNA, the CDR3 is TGTGCCAGCAGCCTGGCTCTGGGGGCCTCCTACGAGCAGTACTTC.

The chain has TRBV7-9 and TRBJ2-2; D is possibly TRBD1 (5 bases). With 7 bases removed from V and 5 bases from J, the gap between germline ends came to 17 bases. The CDR3 consists of 15 residues. CDR1 SEHNR and CDR2 FQNEAQ come from the germline V gene (reference sequence). This chain's CDR3 is CASTLGVARTGELFF. CDR3 bases: TGTGCCAGCACCCTAGGGGTCGCGAGGACCGGGGAGCTGTTTTTT.

This clone was counted a single time. The rearrangement uses TRBV18 and TRBJ2-5; 10 nucleotides line up with TRBD2. V was clipped by 3 bases and J by 4 bases; unmatched bases: 2. The CDR3 loop spans 14 amino acids. Germline V gene data show CDR1 as KGHSH and CDR2 as LQKENI. CDR3 DNA: TGTGCCAGCTCACCGCTAGCGGGGGTAGAGACCCAGTACTTC. It specifies CASSPLAGVETQYF.

The chain couples TRBV6-4 to TRBJ1-1, with D hard to call. Germline V gene data show CDR1 as MRHNA and CDR2 as SNTAGT. The V end lost 0 bases, the J end lost 1 base, and 9 bases lay between the germline ends. The CDR3 extends over 15 amino acids. The CDR3 DNA is TGTGCCAGCAGTGACTCGAGTCGAGGGAACACTGAAGCTTTCTTT. This gives the protein CASSDSSRGNTEAFF.

This rearrangement joins TRBV18 to TRBJ1-6; no reliable D call. The germline V gene has CDR1 KGHSH and CDR2 LQKENI. The ends were cut back, 4 bases at V and 7 bases at J, with 8 bases in the middle. The CDR3 totals 13 residues. As DNA, the CDR3 is TGTGCCAGCTCACAAGACGGGAATTCACCCCTCCACTTT. It yields the protein CASSQDGNSPLHF.

This clone occurred a few times. Additional DNA sequences in this sample encode the identical CDR3. The chain joins TRBV7-3 to TRBJ2-1, with 9 positions matching TRBD2. The junction had 0 bases not matched to a gene; V was cut back by 2 bases and J by 4 bases. The CDR3 is 14 residues long. Germline V gene sequence: CDR1 SGHTA, CDR2 FQGTGA. CDR3 protein: CASSLLAGYNEQFF. The CDR3 nucleotides read TGTGCCAGCAGCTTACTAGCGGGGTACAATGAGCAGTTCTTC.

The CDR3 DNA is TGTGCCAGCAGCCCATCCCCCGTAGGGAACTACCAGTACTTC. Translated: CASSPSPVGNYQYF. The genes are TRBV9 and TRBJ2-7; the D is unclear. Trimming took 4 bases from V and 10 from J, leaving 21 bases between them. This CDR3 is built from 14 residues. Germline lookup yields CDR1 SGDLS and CDR2 YYNGEE.

The chain uses TRBV5-1 and TRBJ2-3; D perhaps matches TRBD1 (6 bases). This CDR3 spans 15 amino acids. CDR1 is SGHRS, CDR2 YFSETQ, per germline. V was pared by 1 base and J by 1 base, with 10 bases between. Here the CDR3 reads CASSLLAGGTDTQYF. In DNA, the CDR3 is TGCGCCAGCAGCTTGCTGGCAGGGGGCACAGATACGCAGTATTTT. Full variable domain (missing parts from reference TRBV5-1 and TRBJ2-3): KAGVTQTPRYLIKTRGQQVTLSCSPISGHRSVSWYQQTPGQGLQFLFEYFSETQRNKGNFPGRFSGRQFSNSRSEMNVSTLELGDSALYLCASSLLAGGTDTQYFGPGTRLTVL.

This clone was picked up many times. The V gene is TRBV12-2, the J gene TRBJ1-2; the D call in the table, TRBD1, was not verified against the DNA. TRBV12-2 is a documented pseudogene. The CDR3 loop spans 16 amino acids. DNA for the CDR3: TGTGCAAGTCGCTCGCCCACCGACAGGGAAGACGATGGCTACACCTTC. This codes for CASRSPTDREDDGYTF.

The chain links TRBV5-4 to TRBJ1-2, with D possibly matching TRBD1 (5 bases). The CDR3 loop spans 14 amino acids. Germline CDR1 reads SGHNT; CDR2 reads YYREEE (reference sequence). V was pared by 4 bases and J by 3 bases, with 13 bases between. The CDR3 DNA follows: TGTGCCAGCAGCAAACCTCGGGGCGACTATGGCTACACCTTC. Amino acid sequence: CASSKPRGDYGYTF.

This clone was counted a few times. This sequence joins TRBV25-1 and TRBJ1-2; TRBD1 might be the D (5 bases). The ends were cut back, 5 bases at V and 1 base at J, with 20 bases in the middle. CDR1 MGHDK and CDR2 SYGVNS come from the germline V gene. This CDR3 has 17 amino acids. CDR3 protein: CASSPSVGGVYNYGYTF. In nucleotides, the CDR3 is TGTGCCAGCAGTCCTTCGGTTGGGGGGGTTTATAACTATGGCTACACCTTC.

The chain carries TRBV5-4 and TRBJ2-7, with 7 bases aligning to TRBD2. After removal of 3 bases from V and 0 bases from J, the junction contained 15 bases not matched to a gene. The germline V gene has CDR1 SGHNT and CDR2 YYREEE (reference sequence). The CDR3 length is 18 residues. The CDR3 is CASSSAGLLNFSSYEQYF. The CDR3, as DNA: TGTGCCAGCAGCTCTGCGGGACTACTCAATTTCAGCTCCTACGAGCAGTACTTC.

The V and J genes are TRBV11-2 and TRBJ1-2; D uncertain. CDR1 is SGHAT and CDR2 is FQNNGV in the germline V gene. V was pared by 0 bases and J by 4 bases, with 9 bases between. The CDR3 runs to 14 residues. Written as DNA, the CDR3 is TGTGCCAGCAGCTTAGAGGTCCACTCCTATGGCTACACCTTC. Translated: CASSLEVHSYGYTF. The full variable domain, completed using reference TRBV11-2 and TRBJ1-2, is EAGVAQSPRYKIIEKRQSVAFWCNPISGHATLYWYQQILGQGPKLLIQFQNNGVVDDSQLPKDRFSAERLKGVDSTLKIQPAKLEDSAVYLCASSLEVHSYGYTFGSGTRLTVV.

The V and J genes are TRBV6-6 and TRBJ2-2, with D perhaps matching TRBD1 (6 bases). V shed 6 bases and J shed 7 bases, with 18 bases lying between them. Looked up from germline, CDR1 is MNHNY and CDR2 is SVGAGI (reference sequence). The CDR3 extends over 15 amino acids. The CDR3 loop is CASSDRQGLSGELFF. CDR3 nucleotides: TGTGCCAGCAGCGACAGGCAGGGCCTGAGCGGGGAGCTGTTTTTT.

The rearrangement joins TRBV4-2 to TRBJ2-7; 7 bases are shared with TRBD1. The germline gives CDR1 LGHNA, CDR2 YNFKEQ. Unmatched junction bases numbered 6, after V lost 4 bases and J lost 0 bases. The CDR3 extends over 15 amino acids. The CDR3 bases are TGTGCCAGCAGCCTGGCCGGGACAGACTCCTACGAGCAGTACTTC. Translated: CASSLAGTDSYEQYF.

This rearrangement joins TRBV9 to TRBJ1-2, with 8 bases fitting TRBD1. The CDR3 is made up of 14 amino acids. CDR1 is SGDLS and CDR2 is YYNGEE in the germline V gene. V shed 0 bases, J shed 8 bases, and the junction held 6 bases outside the gene matches. CDR3 sequence reads: CASSVAGRGQGYTF. CDR3 DNA: TGTGCCAGCAGCGTAGCGGGCAGGGGGCAGGGCTACACCTTC.

This clone was counted only a few times. V is TRBV6-1 and J is TRBJ1-5; no clear D gene. V was cut by 6 bases and J by 11 bases, with 14 bases left in between. The CDR3 has 12 amino acids. Germline lookup yields CDR1 MNHNS and CDR2 SASEGT. CDR3 in amino acids: CASRRSGLTQHF. Here the CDR3 DNA reads TGTGCCAGCAGAAGATCCGGACTGACCCAGCATTTT.

The table lists this clone with a few counts. J is TRBJ1-2 and V is TRBV6-5; 8 bases match TRBD1. The length of the CDR3 is 15 residues. The junction had 7 bases not matched to a gene; V was cut back by 0 bases and J by 7 bases. The germline gives CDR1 MNHEY, CDR2 SVGAGI. CDR3 bases: TGTGCCAGCAGTTACTCGAACAGGGGGGGAAGTGGCTACACCTTC. Amino acids: CASSYSNRGGSGYTF.

The chain links TRBV6-5 to TRBJ1-1, with D possibly being TRBD1 (5 bases). Trimming removed 3 bases at V and 7 bases at J, with 9 bases between. CDR3 size: 12 residues. The germline V gene has CDR1 MNHEY and CDR2 SVGAGI. CDR3: CASSYAGGEAFF. The CDR3 DNA reads TGTGCCAGCAGTTATGCGGGGGGTGAAGCTTTCTTT.

This chain's CDR3 is CASTLSNAGTGFRNTQYF. The DNA for the CDR3 is TGTGCCAGCACGCTATCAAATGCCGGGACAGGGTTTCGGAATACGCAGTATTTT. The chain carries TRBV4-2 and TRBJ2-3; TRBD1 agrees at 9 bases. The CDR3 sequence is 18 residues long. V shed 7 bases, J shed 7 bases, and the junction held 21 bases outside the gene matches. Germline assignment: CDR1 LGHNA and CDR2 YNFKEQ.

This chain connects TRBV19 to TRBJ1-5; D gene uncertain. Germline V gives CDR1 LNHDA, CDR2 SQIVND (reference sequence). The CDR3 extends over 15 amino acids. Deletions cut 6 bases from V and 0 bases from J, with 12 bases between. In DNA, the CDR3 is TGTGCCAGTAGACCCCGTAGGATTAGCAATCAGCCCCAGCATTTT. Translating gives CASRPRRISNQPQHF.

Notes on this clone: Additional DNA sequences in this sample encode the identical CDR3. The chain employs TRBV5-6 and TRBJ1-2, with a possible D match to TRBD1 (5 bases). V lost 2 bases and J lost 4, with 6 bases in between. This CDR3 comprises 12 residues. Per the germline V gene, CDR1 is SGHDT and CDR2 is YYEEEE. The CDR3 here is CASSLDSYGYTF. The CDR3 DNA reads TGTGCCAGCAGCTTAGACAGCTATGGCTACACCTTC.

This clone was seen a single time. The chain uses TRBV2 and TRBJ2-7, with D possibly TRBD1 on 5 matching bases. Germline loops: CDR1 SNHLY, CDR2 FYNNEI. The CDR3 is 16 amino acids. Between the trimmed V and J ends, which lost 7 bases and 3 bases, there was a span of 22 bases. In DNA, the CDR3 is TGTGCCAGCACCGTCCTTACCCTTGACAGACGCTACGAGCAGTACTTC. This sequence encodes CASTVLTLDRRYEQYF.

Only one count was recorded for this clone. The rearrangement links TRBV2 to TRBJ1-5; D not certain. V lost 3 bases and J 0 bases, leaving 6 bases between the germline ends. Germline V CDR1 and CDR2: SNHLY, FYNNEI. CDR3 length: 14 amino acids. CDR3 DNA: TGTGCCAGCAGTGAGGTCAATAGCAATCAGCCCCAGCATTTT. Residues: CASSEVNSNQPQHF.

The V and J genes are TRBV9 and TRBJ1-2, with TRBD1 identical over 8 bases. The germline CDR1 and CDR2 sequences are SGDLS and YYNGEE. This CDR3 comprises 13 residues. V gave up 6 bases and J gave up 6 bases; unmatched junction bases: 7. CDR3 bases: TGTGCCAGCAACCTTGCAGGGGGCGATGGCTACACCTTC. Translated, it gives CASNLAGGDGYTF. The entire variable domain, with the rest obtained from reference TRBV9 and TRBJ1-2, is as follows: DSGVTQTPKHLITATGQRVTLRCSPRSGDLSVYWYQQSLDQGLQFLIQYYNGEERAKGNILERFSAQQFPDLHSELNLSSLELGDSALYFCASNLAGGDGYTFGSGTRLTVV.

The CDR3 DNA sequence: TGTGCCAGCAGTTTAGGATCGGACAGAGGGGAAAAACTGTTTTTT. As protein: CASSLGSDRGEKLFF. The chain is built from TRBV27 and TRBJ1-4; a weak D match, TRBD1 (6 bases). Germline V gives CDR1 MNHEY, CDR2 SMNVEV (reference sequence). The CDR3 is 15 residues long. Trimming left V 2 bases short and J 8 bases short, with 15 bases between.

The chain couples TRBV25-1 to TRBJ2-5, with 12 positions matching TRBD2. The CDR3 runs 15 residues. J was trimmed by 5 bases and V by 3 bases; bases with no gene match: 4. Germline CDR1 MGHDK, CDR2 SYGVNS. CDR3 DNA sequence: TGTGCCAGCAGTGAGACTAGCGGGGGTCGTGAGACCCAGTACTTC. Translated: CASSETSGGRETQYF.

The chain couples TRBV7-6 to TRBJ2-1, with TRBD1 matching over 9 bases. CDR3 length: 17 amino acids. V trimming: 1 base; J trimming: 4 bases; junction bases outside the gene matches: 8. The germline V gene encodes CDR1 SGHVS and CDR2 FNYEAQ. This CDR3 reads CASSLGPGTGRYNEQFF. The CDR3 DNA sequence: TGTGCCAGCAGCTTAGGTCCCGGGACAGGGAGGTACAATGAGCAGTTCTTC. The full variable domain, rest sourced from reference TRBV7-6 and TRBJ2-1, is GAGVSQSPRYKVTKRGQDVALRCDPISGHVSLYWYRQALGQGPEFLTYFNYEAQQDKSGLPNDRFSAERPEGSISTLTIQRTEQRDSAMYRCASSLGPGTGRYNEQFFGPGTRLTVL.

The V and J genes are TRBV5-6 and TRBJ1-3; D is ambiguous. This CDR3 spans 11 amino acids. Trimming took 2 bases from V and 8 from J, leaving 5 bases between them. CDR1 and CDR2 from the germline V gene are SGHDT and YYEEEE. The DNA of the CDR3 is TGTGCCAGCAGCTTAACCGACACCATATATTTT. Translating gives CASSLTDTIYF.

The chain links TRBV7-6 to TRBJ1-4, with a tentative D call TRBD1 (6 bases). Deletions cut 1 base from V and 8 bases from J, with 17 bases between. In germline, CDR1 is SGHVS, CDR2 FNYEAQ. This CDR3 has 16 amino acids. In DNA form, the CDR3 reads TGTGCCAGCAGCTTAGAGTCTACGGGGGCGCGAGAAAAACTGTTTTTT. Translated, it gives CASSLESTGAREKLFF. Complete variable domain (other parts from reference TRBV7-6 and TRBJ1-4): GAGVSQSPRYKVTKRGQDVALRCDPISGHVSLYWYRQALGQGPEFLTYFNYEAQQDKSGLPNDRFSAERPEGSISTLTIQRTEQRDSAMYRCASSLESTGAREKLFFGSGTQLSVL.